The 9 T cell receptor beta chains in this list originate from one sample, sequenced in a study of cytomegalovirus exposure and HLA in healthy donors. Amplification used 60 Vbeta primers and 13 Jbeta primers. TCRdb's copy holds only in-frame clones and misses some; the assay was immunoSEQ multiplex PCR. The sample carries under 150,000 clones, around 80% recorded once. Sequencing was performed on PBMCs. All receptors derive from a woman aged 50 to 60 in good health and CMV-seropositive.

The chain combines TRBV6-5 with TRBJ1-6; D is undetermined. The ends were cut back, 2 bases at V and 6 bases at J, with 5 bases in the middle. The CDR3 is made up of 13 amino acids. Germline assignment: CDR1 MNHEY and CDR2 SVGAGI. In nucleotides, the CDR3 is TGTGCCAGCAGTTACGGGAGTAATTCACCCCTCCACTTT. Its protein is CASSYGSNSPLHF.

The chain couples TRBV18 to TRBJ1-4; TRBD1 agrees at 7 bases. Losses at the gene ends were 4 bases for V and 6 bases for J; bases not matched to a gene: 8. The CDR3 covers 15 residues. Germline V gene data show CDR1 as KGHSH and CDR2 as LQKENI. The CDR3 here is CASSRGPGQYEKLFF. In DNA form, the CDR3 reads TGTGCCAGCTCACGCGGACCGGGACAGTATGAAAAACTGTTTTTT.

The CDR3 DNA reads TGTGCCTGGAGTTGGACATCTAACACTGAAGCTTTCTTT. Protein: CAWSWTSNTEAFF. The chain uses TRBV30 and TRBJ1-1; TRBD1 is a possible D gene (5 bases). Germline V gene data show CDR1 as GTSNPN and CDR2 as SVGIG (reference sequence). V gave up 2 bases and J gave up 2 bases, with 9 bases separating them. The CDR3 loop spans 13 amino acids.

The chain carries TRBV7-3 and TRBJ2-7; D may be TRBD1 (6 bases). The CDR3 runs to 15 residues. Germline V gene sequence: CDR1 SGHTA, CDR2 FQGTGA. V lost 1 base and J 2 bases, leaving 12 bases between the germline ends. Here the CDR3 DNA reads TGTGCCAGCAGCTTAAAACAGGGCCACCCCTACGAGCAGTACTTC. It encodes CASSLKQGHPYEQYF. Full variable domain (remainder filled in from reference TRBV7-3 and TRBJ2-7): GAGVSQTPSNKVTEKGKYVELRCDPISGHTALYWYRQSLGQGPEFLIYFQGTGAADDSGLPNDRFFAVRPEGSVSTLKIQRTERGDSAVYLCASSLKQGHPYEQYFGPGTRLTVT.

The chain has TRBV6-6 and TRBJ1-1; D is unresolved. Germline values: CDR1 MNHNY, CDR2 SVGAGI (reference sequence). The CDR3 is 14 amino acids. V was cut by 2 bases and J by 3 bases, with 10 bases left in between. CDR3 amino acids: CASSYTPTHTEAFF. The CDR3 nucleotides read TGTGCCAGCAGTTACACACCCACGCACACTGAAGCTTTCTTT.

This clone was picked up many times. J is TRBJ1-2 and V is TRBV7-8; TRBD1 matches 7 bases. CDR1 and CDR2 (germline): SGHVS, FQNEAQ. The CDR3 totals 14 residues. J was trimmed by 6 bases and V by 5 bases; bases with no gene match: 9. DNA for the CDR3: TGTGCCAGCAGCCCTAGGGGGCTCTGGAATGGCTACACCTTC. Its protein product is CASSPRGLWNGYTF.

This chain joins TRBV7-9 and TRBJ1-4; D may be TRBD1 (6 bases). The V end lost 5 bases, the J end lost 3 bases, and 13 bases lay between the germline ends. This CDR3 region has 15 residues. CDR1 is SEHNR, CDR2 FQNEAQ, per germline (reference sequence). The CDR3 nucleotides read TGTGCCAGCAGCGAGCGGGGGGCTTCTAATGAAAAACTGTTTTTT. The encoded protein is CASSERGASNEKLFF.

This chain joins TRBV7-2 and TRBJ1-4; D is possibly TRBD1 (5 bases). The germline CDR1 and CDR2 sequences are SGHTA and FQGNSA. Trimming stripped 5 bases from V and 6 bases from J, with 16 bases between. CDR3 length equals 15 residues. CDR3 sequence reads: CASSLAGRGDEKLFF. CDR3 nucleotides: TGTGCCAGCAGCCTCGCCGGGAGAGGGGATGAAAAACTGTTTTTT.

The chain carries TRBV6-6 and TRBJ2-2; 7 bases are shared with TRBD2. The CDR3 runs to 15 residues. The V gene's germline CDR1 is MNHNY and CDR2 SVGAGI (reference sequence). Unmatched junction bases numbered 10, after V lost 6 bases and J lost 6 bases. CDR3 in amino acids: CASSPTSTVAGELFF. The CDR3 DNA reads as TGTGCCAGCAGCCCGACTAGCACGGTCGCCGGGGAGCTGTTTTTT.